This T cell receptor (beta chain) was identified during a study of blood T cell repertoires in COVID-19. Generated by immunoSEQ multiplex PCR, the TCRdb table keeps only in-frame clones and is missing some. Here the sample spans roughly 260,000 clones, roughly nine tenths being singletons. This CDR3 region has 12 residues. Trimming shortened V by 8 bases and J by 8 bases, and 15 bases separated the two germline ends. Germline V lookup: CDR1 SNHLY, CDR2 FYNNEI. The clonotype comes from a human donor in a cohort exposed to, infected with or recovered from COVID-19 (not recorded which). The donor label of this sample is uncertain. The chain joins TRBV2 to TRBJ1-2, with a possible D match to TRBD1 (5 bases). Sequencing used PBMCs or T cells enriched from blood (not recorded which). The CDR3 bases are TGTGCCAGCGGTTGGGGCGCCGGGGGCTACACCTTC. Translated: CASGWGAGGYTF. The whole variable domain, remainder taken from reference TRBV2 and TRBJ1-2, is EPEVTQTPSHQVTQMGQEVILRCVPISNHLYFYWYRQILGQKVEFLVSFYNNEISEKSEIFDDQFSVERPDGSNFTLKIRSTKLEDSAMYFCASGWGAGGYTFGSGTRLTVV.